These T cell receptor beta chains were read from a single sample in a study of T cell repertoires in aging, cancer and after chemotherapy. TCRdb recomputed calls from the multiplex PCR reads with MiXCR, one row per CDR3 protein. This table has almost 3,000 distinct CDR3 sequences, around 20% appearing once. The sample was blood. These TCRs come from a human donor with a solid tumor. Both conserved end residues are part of each CDR3. Fields, in order: clone size, D gene, V gene, J gene, CDR3 protein, CDR3 DNA. A D gene is named only where the DNA matches it firmly. Some rows have no size entry. The others give once, few or many, or a class for an expanded clone.

size: few; D: TRBD2; V: TRBV20-1; J: TRBJ2-6; CDR3: CSAFGARRGSGANVLTF; DNA: TGCAGTGCCTTCGGCGCCCGGCGGGGGTCTGGGGCCAACGTCCTGACTTTC
size: -; D: -; V: TRBV9; J: TRBJ2-1; CDR3: CASSPGGEWNEQFF; DNA: TGTGCCAGCAGCCCTGGGGGAGAGTGGAATGAGCAGTTCTTC
size: few; D: TRBD1; V: TRBV10-3; J: TRBJ2-3; CDR3: CAISERGVRQGRGTDTQYF; DNA: TGTGCCATCAGTGAGAGAGGGGTGAGACAGGGGAGAGGCACAGATACGCAGTATTTT
size: -; D: -; V: TRBV12-3/TRBV12-4; J: TRBJ1-1; CDR3: CASSWRSNTEAFF; DNA: TGTGCCAGCAGTTGGAGATCGAACACTGAAGCTTTCTTT
size: -; D: -; V: TRBV20-1; J: TRBJ2-7; CDR3: CSARDKVATYEQYF; DNA: TGCAGTGCTAGAGATAAAGTGGCTACCTACGAGCAGTACTTC
size: -; D: -; V: TRBV6-1; J: TRBJ1-1; CDR3: CASSEKENTEAFF; DNA: TGTGCCAGCAGTGAGAAGGAGAACACTGAAGCTTTCTTT
size: medium-sized; D: TRBD1; V: TRBV19; J: TRBJ2-2; CDR3: CASSIWDSGLDTGELFF; DNA: TGTGCCAGTAGTATTTGGGACAGCGGACTGGATACCGGGGAGCTGTTTTTT
size: few; D: -; V: TRBV7-9; J: TRBJ2-7; CDR3: CASRAGSYEQYF; DNA: TGTGCCAGCCGGGCGGGGTCCTACGAGCAGTACTTC
size: few; D: -; V: TRBV27; J: TRBJ1-5; CDR3: CASSPPGGKPQHF; DNA: TGTGCCAGCAGCCCCCCGGGAGGGAAGCCCCAGCATTTT
size: few; D: -; V: TRBV28; J: TRBJ1-2; CDR3: CASTLATRGNYGYTF; DNA: TGTGCCAGCACACTAGCCACCCGCGGGAACTATGGCTACACCTTC
size: medium-sized; D: -; V: TRBV5-5; J: TRBJ2-7; CDR3: CASSPRPYEQYF; DNA: TGTGCCAGCAGCCCACGGCCCTACGAGCAGTACTTC
size: -; D: -; V: TRBV5-1; J: TRBJ2-3; CDR3: CASSLGPSASTDTQYF; DNA: TGCGCCAGCAGCTTGGGTCCTAGCGCATCCACAGATACGCAGTATTTT
size: -; D: -; V: TRBV5-1; J: TRBJ1-5; CDR3: CASSAYIDQPQHF; DNA: TGCGCCAGCAGCGCCTACATAGATCAGCCCCAGCATTTT
size: -; D: -; V: TRBV12-3/TRBV12-4; J: TRBJ2-7; CDR3: CASSVGRGGQSSYEQYF; DNA: TGTGCCAGCAGTGTAGGCCGAGGCGGGCAAAGCTCCTACGAGCAGTACTTC
size: -; D: TRBD2; V: TRBV11-3; J: TRBJ2-1; CDR3: CASSSGRGSYNEQFF; DNA: TGTGCCAGCAGCTCGGGGAGGGGTTCCTACAATGAGCAGTTCTTC
size: -; D: TRBD1; V: TRBV5-8; J: TRBJ2-7; CDR3: CASSLGQGYHEQYF; DNA: TGTGCCAGCAGCCTGGGACAGGGGTACCACGAGCAGTACTTC
size: -; D: -; V: TRBV5-1; J: TRBJ2-2; CDR3: CASSSSNTGELFF; DNA: TGCGCCAGCAGCTCATCGAACACCGGGGAGCTGTTTTTT
size: -; D: -; V: TRBV30; J: TRBJ1-5; CDR3: CAWSGGGSNQPQHF; DNA: TGTGCCTGGAGTGGGGGAGGTAGCAATCAGCCCCAGCATTTT
size: -; D: -; V: TRBV28; J: TRBJ2-2; CDR3: CASSLPDAAVSTGELFF; DNA: TGTGCCAGCAGTTTACCCGATGCGGCGGTTAGCACCGGGGAGCTGTTTTTT
size: -; D: TRBD1; V: TRBV30; J: TRBJ1-5; CDR3: CAFGQGNQPQHF; DNA: TGTGCCTTCGGACAGGGCAATCAGCCCCAGCATTTT
size: medium-sized; D: -; V: TRBV19; J: TRBJ2-3; CDR3: CASTRQPSTDTQYF; DNA: TGTGCCAGTACCCGACAGCCCAGCACAGATACGCAGTATTTT
size: -; D: TRBD2; V: TRBV5-1; J: TRBJ2-1; CDR3: CASSLKAGRVYNEQFF; DNA: TGCGCCAGCAGCTTGAAGGCCGGGAGGGTCTACAATGAGCAGTTCTTC
size: few; D: TRBD1; V: TRBV10-2; J: TRBJ2-3; CDR3: CASRADRERTDTQYF; DNA: TGCGCCAGCAGGGCGGACAGGGAAAGGACAGATACGCAGTATTTT
size: -; D: TRBD1; V: TRBV5-4; J: TRBJ2-7; CDR3: CASTRDRSFYEQYF; DNA: TGTGCCAGCACGAGGGACAGGAGCTTCTACGAGCAGTACTTC
size: medium-sized; D: -; V: TRBV6-1; J: TRBJ2-6; CDR3: CASSPRWVGITGANVLTF; DNA: TGTGCCAGCAGCCCCAGATGGGTAGGGATCACTGGGGCCAACGTCCTGACTTTC
size: medium-sized; D: -; V: TRBV7-3; J: TRBJ2-3; CDR3: CASSLQHSTDTQYF; DNA: TGTGCCAGCAGCTTACAACACAGCACAGATACGCAGTATTTT
size: few; D: -; V: TRBV7-2; J: TRBJ2-1; CDR3: CASSPSGGNEQFF; DNA: TGTGCCAGCAGCCCCTCTGGGGGCAATGAGCAGTTCTTC
size: few; D: TRBD2; V: TRBV28; J: TRBJ2-1; CDR3: CASSTRESSGNEQFF; DNA: TGTGCCAGCAGTACGCGGGAGAGCTCCGGGAATGAGCAGTTCTTC
size: -; D: -; V: TRBV4-1; J: TRBJ2-1; CDR3: CASSQETGDEQFF; DNA: TGCGCCAGCAGCCAAGAGACCGGCGATGAGCAGTTCTTC
size: -; D: -; V: TRBV5-1; J: TRBJ2-1; CDR3: CASSFRDLGDEQFF; DNA: TGCGCCAGCAGCTTCCGGGACCTAGGGGATGAGCAGTTCTTC
size: medium-sized; D: TRBD2; V: TRBV19; J: TRBJ2-1; CDR3: CASSPRGTSANEQFF; DNA: TGTGCCAGTAGCCCGCGGGGGACTAGCGCCAATGAGCAGTTCTTC
size: medium-sized; D: TRBD1; V: TRBV7-9; J: TRBJ2-5; CDR3: CASSFATGRWETQYF; DNA: TGTGCCAGCAGCTTTGCGACAGGGAGATGGGAGACCCAGTACTTC
size: -; D: -; V: TRBV5-1; J: TRBJ2-7; CDR3: CASSLVGQLTYEQYF; DNA: TGCGCCAGCAGCTTGGTGGGGCAGTTAACCTACGAGCAGTACTTC
size: medium-sized; D: TRBD1; V: TRBV19; J: TRBJ1-5; CDR3: CASSTMGQGNQPQHF; DNA: TGTGCCAGTAGTACGATGGGACAGGGCAATCAGCCCCAGCATTTT
size: medium-sized; D: TRBD1; V: TRBV27; J: TRBJ1-2; CDR3: CASRGQGAGKFSDTF; DNA: TGTGCCAGCAGAGGACAGGGGGCGGGGAAGTTTTCTGACACCTTC
size: medium-sized; D: -; V: TRBV27; J: TRBJ1-1; CDR3: CASRRNTEAFF; DNA: TGTGCCAGCAGACGGAACACTGAAGCTTTCTTT
size: -; D: TRBD1; V: TRBV12-3/TRBV12-4; J: TRBJ1-2; CDR3: CASSRDSQNGYTF; DNA: TGTGCCAGCAGTCGGGACAGCCAAAATGGCTACACCTTC
size: medium-sized; D: TRBD1; V: TRBV19; J: TRBJ1-1; CDR3: CASSRSTGAEAFF; DNA: TGTGCCAGTAGTCGATCGACAGGGGCTGAAGCTTTCTTT
size: -; D: -; V: TRBV27; J: TRBJ2-3; CDR3: CASSLAGRGRDTQYF; DNA: TGTGCCAGCAGTTTAGCTGGCAGGGGGAGGGATACGCAGTATTTT
size: large; D: TRBD1; V: TRBV29-1; J: TRBJ1-1; CDR3: CSVDWGDRGTEAFF; DNA: TGCAGCGTTGACTGGGGGGACAGGGGCACTGAAGCTTTCTTT
size: few; D: TRBD1; V: TRBV7-6; J: TRBJ1-4; CDR3: CASSPRAQGVGEKLFF; DNA: TGTGCCAGCAGCCCCAGAGCTCAGGGGGTCGGGGAAAAACTGTTTTTT